These 25 T cell receptor beta chains share one sample of origin, sequenced in a study of shared clonotypes between healthy human individuals. The assay was immunoSEQ multiplex PCR, and TCRdb's table has in-frame clones only and misses some. The sample lists 2,500,000 or so clones, around 90% occurring once. Sequences were obtained from naive CD4+ T cells from PBMCs. Subset indicated: CD45RA+ positively selected. These receptors originate from a man aged 18 to 35 in good health. Some clones in this sample may be carry-over from other donors' samples.

This clone was found a few times. The V gene is TRBV30, the J gene TRBJ1-2; tentatively, D is TRBD1 (5 bases). V was trimmed by 4 bases and J by 8 bases, leaving 11 bases between them. Germline CDR1 GTSNPN, CDR2 SVGIG (reference sequence). The CDR3 length is 11 residues. CDR3 DNA sequence: TGTGCCTGGAAAGGGGCGGGAGGCTACACCTTC. This translates into CAWKGAGGYTF.

This clone was recorded a few times. Other DNA sequences in this specimen translate into the identical CDR3. The chain links TRBV6-5 to TRBJ1-1, with TRBD1 identical over 9 bases. The length of the CDR3 is 15 residues. J gave up 5 bases and V 0 bases, and 4 bases lay outside the gene matches. The V gene's germline CDR1 is MNHEY and CDR2 SVGAGI. The CDR3 region has the DNA TGTGCCAGCAGTTACTCTAACAGGGGGCAGACTGAAGCTTTCTTT. The encoded protein is CASSYSNRGQTEAFF.

The gene calls are TRBV28 and TRBJ2-1; 8 bases map to TRBD2. Germline CDR1 MDHEN, CDR2 SYDVKM. This CDR3 spans 15 amino acids. Trimming at V came to 4 bases and at J to 4 bases, leaving 6 bases not matched to a gene. In nucleotides, the CDR3 is TGTGCCAGCAGTTCGGGAGGGCCGGGGTACAATGAGCAGTTCTTC. It encodes CASSSGGPGYNEQFF.

The chain carries TRBV10-2 and TRBJ2-7; a possible D gene is TRBD1 (6 bases). V was pared by 6 bases and J by 2 bases, with 11 bases between. Germline CDR1 is WSHSY and CDR2 is SAAADI. The CDR3 is made up of 13 amino acids. Here the CDR3 DNA reads TGCGCCAGCAGGCAGGGGCGAACCTACGAGCAGTACTTC. Protein: CASRQGRTYEQYF.

This chain uses TRBV7-6 with TRBJ2-7, with a possible D match to TRBD1 (5 bases). CDR1 is SGHVS and CDR2 is FNYEAQ in the germline V gene. V lost 2 bases and J 2 bases, leaving 13 bases between the germline ends. The CDR3 is made up of 15 amino acids. The CDR3 nucleotides are TGTGCCAGCAGCTTACCGCAGGGATGGGCCTACGAGCAGTACTTC. Translated: CASSLPQGWAYEQYF.

The chain joins TRBV6-1 to TRBJ2-3; D possibly uses TRBD1 or TRBD2 (5 bases each). Trimming took off 7 bases at V and 5 bases at J, with 13 bases between the two ends. The CDR3 is 13 amino acids. The V gene's germline CDR1 is MNHNS and CDR2 SASEGT. In nucleotides, the CDR3 is TGTGCCAGCAATCCCAGGGCGGGAGATACGCAGTATTTT. It specifies CASNPRAGDTQYF.

The V and J genes are TRBV6-1 and TRBJ1-2, with a weak D call TRBD1 (6 bases). The germline V and J ends were trimmed by 4 bases and 6 bases, with 15 bases remaining between them. The CDR3 is made up of 14 amino acids. Germline CDR1 MNHNS, CDR2 SASEGT. CDR3 amino acids: CASSAEQGENGYTF. CDR3 sequence (DNA): TGTGCCAGCAGTGCTGAACAGGGTGAAAATGGCTACACCTTC.

The J gene is TRBJ2-7, the V gene TRBV29-1; 8 bases map to TRBD1. Germline values: CDR1 SQVTM, CDR2 ANQGSEA. There are 13 residues in the CDR3. V lost 2 bases, J lost 6 bases, and 6 bases stayed unmatched. This CDR3 reads CSVERPRGREQYF. CDR3 DNA sequence: TGCAGCGTTGAACGCCCCAGGGGGCGCGAGCAGTACTTC.

This clone was found a few times. The gene calls are TRBV6-5 and TRBJ1-1; 7 nucleotides line up with TRBD1. The CDR3 runs 13 residues. Germline CDR1 and CDR2: MNHEY and SVGAGI. Trimming at V came to 6 bases and at J to 8 bases, leaving 9 bases not matched to a gene. This CDR3 reads CASSRMGQIEAFF. In DNA form, the CDR3 reads TGTGCCAGCAGCCGAATGGGACAGATCGAAGCTTTCTTT.

A word on this clone: At the DNA level, this CDR3 is encoded by other sequences in the same sample as well. This rearrangement joins TRBV28 to TRBJ1-3; D remains ambiguous. The CDR3 loop spans 11 amino acids. In germline, CDR1 is MDHEN, CDR2 SYDVKM. V was pared by 3 bases and J by 5 bases, with 2 bases between. The CDR3 loop reads CASSLRNTIYF. The CDR3 coding sequence is TGTGCCAGCAGTTTGAGAAACACCATATATTTT.

This rearrangement joins TRBV11-2 to TRBJ2-5, with TRBD2 matching over 8 bases. This CDR3 has 14 amino acids. Germline CDR1 is SGHAT and CDR2 is FQNNGV. V dropped 5 bases and J dropped 7; count of bases not matched to a gene: 9. The CDR3 nucleotides read TGTGCCAGCAGCGACCGGGAGGGCCTCGCGACCCAGTACTTC. Protein product: CASSDREGLATQYF.

The V call is TRBV29-1, the J call TRBJ2-2, with D perhaps being TRBD1 or TRBD2 (6 bases each). The V end lost 5 bases, the J end lost 6 bases, and 13 bases lay between the germline ends. The CDR3 is 13 amino acids. Germline assignment: CDR1 SQVTM and CDR2 ANQGSEA. The CDR3 region is CSVSGGASGELFF. In DNA, the CDR3 is TGCAGCGTTTCCGGGGGCGCATCCGGGGAGCTGTTTTTT.

This sequence joins TRBV19 and TRBJ1-1, with a possible D match to TRBD1 (6 bases). Trimming pared 4 bases from V and 3 bases from J, leaving 21 bases between. In germline, CDR1 is LNHDA, CDR2 SQIVND (reference sequence). The CDR3 has 17 amino acids. The CDR3 loop is CASSSRTRYRGDTEAFF. The DNA of the CDR3 is TGTGCCAGTAGTAGCCGGACTAGGTATAGGGGGGACACTGAAGCTTTCTTT.

V is TRBV28 and J is TRBJ1-1; maybe TRBD1 (6 bases). The CDR3 length is 13 residues. V gave up 9 bases and J gave up 1 base, with 12 bases separating them. Germline lookup yields CDR1 MDHEN and CDR2 SYDVKM. The CDR3 reads CASEGGGNTEAFF. CDR3 nucleotide sequence: TGTGCCAGTGAGGGGGGAGGGAACACTGAAGCTTTCTTT.

The chain joins TRBV27 to TRBJ2-6; D call uncertain. CDR1 is MNHEY, CDR2 SMNVEV, per germline (reference sequence). CDR3 length: 15 amino acids. V shed 4 bases and J shed 0 bases, with 7 bases lying between them. CDR3 nucleotides: TGTGCCAGCAGTTCCAGATTCTCTGGGGCCAACGTCCTGACTTTC. Amino acids: CASSSRFSGANVLTF.

V usage is TRBV7-6 and J usage is TRBJ1-1; TRBD1 might be the D (6 bases). CDR1 and CDR2 from the germline V gene are SGHVS and FNYEAQ. The V and J ends lost 5 bases and 0 bases respectively, with 19 bases between them. The CDR3 has 17 residues. CDR3 protein: CASSRVGAPGLNTEAFF. The CDR3 bases are TGTGCCAGCAGCCGGGTGGGGGCCCCTGGCCTGAACACTGAAGCTTTCTTT.

A word on this clone: The junction departs from the called germline gene at one end, perhaps through a read error. The chain recombines TRBV6-5 with TRBJ2-7; 7 bases fit TRBD1. Germline V CDR1 and CDR2: MNHEY, SVGAGI. This CDR3 is 12 amino acids long. The CDR3 nucleotides read TGTGCCAGCAGTTCACCGACAGGGTTTATGGACTTC. Translation: CASSSPTGFMDF.

This clone appeared a few times. Within the sample, other DNA sequences also encode this same CDR3. The rearrangement uses TRBV30 and TRBJ1-5, with 7 bases lining up with TRBD1. Germline V gene sequence: CDR1 GTSNPN, CDR2 SVGIG (reference sequence). After removal of 0 bases from V and 0 bases from J, the junction contained 2 bases not matched to a gene. This CDR3 is built from 15 residues. CDR3 nucleotides: TGTGCCTGGAGTGTAGGGGGCTATAGCAATCAGCCCCAGCATTTT. The encoded protein is CAWSVGGYSNQPQHF.

This rearrangement joins TRBV2 to TRBJ1-5; possibly TRBD1 for D (5 bases). Trimming stripped 7 bases from V and 0 bases from J, with 10 bases between. Germline values: CDR1 SNHLY, CDR2 FYNNEI. This CDR3 has 14 amino acids. In DNA, the CDR3 is TGTGCCAGCATCAGGGACCATAGCAATCAGCCCCAGCATTTT. Its translation is CASIRDHSNQPQHF.

The gene calls are TRBV6-5 and TRBJ1-2; a weak D match, TRBD1 (5 bases). Germline V CDR1 and CDR2: MNHEY, SVGAGI. This CDR3 has 13 residues. V was clipped by 7 bases and J by 7 bases, with 16 bases between them. DNA of the CDR3: TGTGCCAGCATCGCCGGGGCGTGGAGTGGCTACACCTTC. Residues: CASIAGAWSGYTF.

This chain joins TRBV7-2 and TRBJ2-6; D call uncertain. The germline V gene encodes CDR1 SGHTA and CDR2 FQGNSA. This CDR3 is built from 13 residues. Trimming removed 4 bases from V and 7 bases from J, with 8 bases in between. CDR3 coding DNA: TGTGCCAGCAGCTCCCGCGATGCCAACGTCCTGACTTTC. Translation: CASSSRDANVLTF. Based on the CDR3 plus reference TRBV7-2 and TRBJ2-6, the full variable domain is GAGVSQSPSNKVTEKGKDVELRCDPISGHTALYWYRQSLGQGLEFLIYFQGNSAPDKSGLPSDRFSAERTGGSVSTLTIQRTQQEDSAVYLCASSSRDANVLTFGAGSRLTVL.

The chain uses TRBV14 and TRBJ1-4; D gene ambiguous. V was cut by 0 bases and J by 7 bases, with 9 bases left in between. Germline loops: CDR1 SGHDN, CDR2 FVKESK. The CDR3 extends over 14 amino acids. The CDR3 region is CASSQELAGEKLFF. Here the CDR3 DNA reads TGTGCCAGCAGCCAAGAGCTAGCGGGTGAAAAACTGTTTTTT.

This chain links TRBV9 with TRBJ2-5, with 8 bases aligning to TRBD2. The V segment lost 5 bases and the J segment 1 base; nucleotides outside the gene matches: 1. This CDR3 has 13 amino acids. Germline CDR1 and CDR2: SGDLS and YYNGEE. CDR3: CASSTSGQETQYF. The CDR3 coding sequence is TGTGCCAGCAGTACTAGCGGCCAAGAGACCCAGTACTTC.

This rearrangement joins TRBV9 to TRBJ2-7; D is perhaps TRBD2 (6 bases). Trimming stripped 0 bases from V and 12 bases from J, with 16 bases between. CDR3 size: 13 residues. In germline, CDR1 is SGDLS, CDR2 YYNGEE. CDR3 nucleotides: TGTGCCAGCAGCGTAGGGGGGAGCGGGCTCCGGTACTTC. It is translated as CASSVGGSGLRYF.

The chain combines TRBV5-1 with TRBJ2-2, with 9 bases lining up with TRBD2. This CDR3 spans 15 amino acids. Germline V gene sequence: CDR1 SGHRS, CDR2 YFSETQ. V was clipped by 4 bases and J by 1 base; unmatched bases: 2. CDR3 sequence: CASSSGRMNTGELFF. As DNA, the CDR3 is TGCGCCAGCAGCAGCGGGAGGATGAACACCGGGGAGCTGTTTTTT.